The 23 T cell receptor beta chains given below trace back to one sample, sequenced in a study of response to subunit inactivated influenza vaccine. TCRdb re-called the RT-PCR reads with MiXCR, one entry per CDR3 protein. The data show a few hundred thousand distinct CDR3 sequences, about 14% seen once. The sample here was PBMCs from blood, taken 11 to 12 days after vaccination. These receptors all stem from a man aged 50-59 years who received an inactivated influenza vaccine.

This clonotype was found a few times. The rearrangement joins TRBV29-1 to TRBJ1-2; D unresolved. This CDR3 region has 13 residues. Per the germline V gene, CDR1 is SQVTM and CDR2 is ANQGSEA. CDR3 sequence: CGLNGAGNYGYTF. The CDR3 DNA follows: TGCGGGTTAAACGGAGCGGGTAACTATGGCTACACCTTC.

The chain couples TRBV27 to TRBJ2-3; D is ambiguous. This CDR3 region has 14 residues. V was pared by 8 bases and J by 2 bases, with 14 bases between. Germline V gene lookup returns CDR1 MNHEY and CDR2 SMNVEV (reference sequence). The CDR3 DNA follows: TGTGCCAGCGCAATCGGACCTAACACAGATACGCAGTATTTT. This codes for CASAIGPNTDTQYF.

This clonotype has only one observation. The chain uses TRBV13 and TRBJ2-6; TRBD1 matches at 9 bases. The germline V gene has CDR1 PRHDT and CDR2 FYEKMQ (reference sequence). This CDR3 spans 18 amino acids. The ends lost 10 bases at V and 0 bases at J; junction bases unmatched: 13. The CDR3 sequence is CAIGLAGTGFSGANVLTF. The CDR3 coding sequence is TGTGCCATCGGCTTAGCCGGGACAGGGTTCTCTGGGGCCAACGTCCTGACTTTC.

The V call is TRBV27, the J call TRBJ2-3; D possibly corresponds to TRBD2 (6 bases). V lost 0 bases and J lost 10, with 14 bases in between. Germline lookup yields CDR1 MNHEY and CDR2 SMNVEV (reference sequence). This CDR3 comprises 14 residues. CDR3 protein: CASSLSGRGGPQYF. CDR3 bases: TGTGCCAGCAGTTTATCTGGGCGGGGCGGCCCGCAGTATTTT.

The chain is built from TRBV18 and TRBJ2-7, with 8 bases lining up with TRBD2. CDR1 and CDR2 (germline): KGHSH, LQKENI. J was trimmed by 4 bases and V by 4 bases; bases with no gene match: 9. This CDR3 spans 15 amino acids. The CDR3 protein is CASSLPGLGSYEQYF. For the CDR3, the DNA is TGTGCCAGCTCACTTCCGGGACTAGGGAGTTACGAGCAGTACTTC.

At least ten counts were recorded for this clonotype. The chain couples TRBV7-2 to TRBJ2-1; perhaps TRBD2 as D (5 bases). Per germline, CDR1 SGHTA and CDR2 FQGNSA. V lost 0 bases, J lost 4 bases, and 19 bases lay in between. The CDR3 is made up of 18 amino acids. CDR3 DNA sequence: TGTGCCAGCAGCTTAGCGCCAACGGGGTTAGTGGGGTACAATGAGCAGTTCTTC. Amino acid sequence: CASSLAPTGLVGYNEQFF. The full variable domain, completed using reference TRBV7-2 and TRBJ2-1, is GAGVSQSPSNKVTEKGKDVELRCDPISGHTALYWYRQSLGQGLEFLIYFQGNSAPDKSGLPSDRFSAERTGGSVSTLTIQRTQQEDSAVYLCASSLAPTGLVGYNEQFFGPGTRLTVL.

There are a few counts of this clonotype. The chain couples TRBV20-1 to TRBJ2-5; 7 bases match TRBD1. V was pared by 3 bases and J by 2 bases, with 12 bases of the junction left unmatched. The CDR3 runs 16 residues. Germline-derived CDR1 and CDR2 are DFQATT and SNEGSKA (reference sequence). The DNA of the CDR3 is TGCAGTGCTAGTCCCCTTTTACAGGGGTATCAAGAGACCCAGTACTTC. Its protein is CSASPLLQGYQETQYF.

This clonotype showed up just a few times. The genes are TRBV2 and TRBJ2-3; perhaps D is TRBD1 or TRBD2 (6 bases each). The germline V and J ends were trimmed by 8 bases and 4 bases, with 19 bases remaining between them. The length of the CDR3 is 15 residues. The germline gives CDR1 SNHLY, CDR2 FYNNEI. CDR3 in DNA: TGTGCCAGCCAGACGGGGGCTCCTAGATCAGATACGCAGTATTTT. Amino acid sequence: CASQTGAPRSDTQYF.

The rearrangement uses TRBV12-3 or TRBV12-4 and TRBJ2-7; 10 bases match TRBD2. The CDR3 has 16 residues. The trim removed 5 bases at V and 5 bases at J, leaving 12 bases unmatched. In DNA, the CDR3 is TGTGCCAGCAGTCGGCCTAGCGGGAGAAGGTTTCACGAGCAGTACTTC. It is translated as CASSRPSGRRFHEQYF.

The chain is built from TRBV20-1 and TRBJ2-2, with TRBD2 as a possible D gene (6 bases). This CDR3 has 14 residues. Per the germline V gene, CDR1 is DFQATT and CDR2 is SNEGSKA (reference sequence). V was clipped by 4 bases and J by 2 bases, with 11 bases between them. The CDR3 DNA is TGCAGTGCTATCGGGACTTTTAACACCGGGGAGCTGTTTTTT. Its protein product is CSAIGTFNTGELFF.

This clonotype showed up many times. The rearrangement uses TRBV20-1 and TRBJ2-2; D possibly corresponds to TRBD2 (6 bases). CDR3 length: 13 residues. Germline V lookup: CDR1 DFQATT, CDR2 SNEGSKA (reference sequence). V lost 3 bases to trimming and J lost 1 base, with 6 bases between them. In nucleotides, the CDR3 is TGCAGTGCTAGCGGGAGGAACACCGGGGAGCTGTTTTTT. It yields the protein CSASGRNTGELFF.

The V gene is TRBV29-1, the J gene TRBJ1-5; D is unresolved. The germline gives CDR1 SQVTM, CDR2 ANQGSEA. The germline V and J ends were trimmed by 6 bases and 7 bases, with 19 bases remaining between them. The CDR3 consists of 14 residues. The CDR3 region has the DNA TGCAGCGTGTCAACGGGCCCAGCTAGCCAGCCCCAGCATTTT. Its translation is CSVSTGPASQPQHF.

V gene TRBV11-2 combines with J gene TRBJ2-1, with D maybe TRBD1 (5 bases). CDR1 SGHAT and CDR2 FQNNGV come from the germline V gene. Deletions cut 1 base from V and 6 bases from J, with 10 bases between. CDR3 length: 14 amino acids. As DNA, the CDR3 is TGTGCCAGCAGCTTAGTAGCAGGGCTCAATGAGCAGTTCTTC. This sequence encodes CASSLVAGLNEQFF.

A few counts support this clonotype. The CDR3 here is CSASTGSGIYEQYF. The DNA of the CDR3 is TGCAGTGCTTCAACAGGGAGCGGGATCTACGAGCAGTACTTC. The gene calls are TRBV20-1 and TRBJ2-7, with D possibly being TRBD2 (7 bases). The CDR3 is 14 residues long. Trimming pared 5 bases from V and 3 bases from J, leaving 17 bases between. CDR1 is DFQATT, CDR2 SNEGSKA, per germline (reference sequence).

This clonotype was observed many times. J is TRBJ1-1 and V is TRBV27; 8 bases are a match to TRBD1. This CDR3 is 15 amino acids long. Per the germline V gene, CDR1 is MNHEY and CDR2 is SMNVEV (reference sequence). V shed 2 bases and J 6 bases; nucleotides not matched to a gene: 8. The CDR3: CASSLNTGGRAEAFF. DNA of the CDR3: TGTGCCAGCAGTTTAAATACAGGGGGACGCGCTGAAGCTTTCTTT.

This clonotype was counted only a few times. DNA of the CDR3: TGCAGTGCTAGCTTAATCGGCCTAGGGATCTACGAGCAGTACTTC. This gives the protein CSASLIGLGIYEQYF. The chain recombines TRBV20-1 with TRBJ2-7; D is ambiguous. The CDR3 consists of 15 residues. The V and J ends lost 3 bases and 3 bases respectively, with 18 bases between them. Germline CDR1 and CDR2: DFQATT and SNEGSKA (reference sequence).

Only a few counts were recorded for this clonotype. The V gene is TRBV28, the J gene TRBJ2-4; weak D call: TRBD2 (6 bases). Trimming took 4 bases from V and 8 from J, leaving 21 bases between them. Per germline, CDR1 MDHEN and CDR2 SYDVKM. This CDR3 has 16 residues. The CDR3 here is CASSYSGRDPRDIQYF. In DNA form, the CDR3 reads TGTGCCAGCAGTTATTCTGGGCGGGACCCGCGGGACATTCAGTACTTC.

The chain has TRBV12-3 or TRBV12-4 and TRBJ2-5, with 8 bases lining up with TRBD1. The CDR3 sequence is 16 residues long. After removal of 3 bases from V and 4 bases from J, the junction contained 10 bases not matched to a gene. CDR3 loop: CASSFLVQGVRETQYF. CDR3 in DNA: TGTGCCAGCAGTTTTTTGGTACAGGGGGTGAGAGAGACCCAGTACTTC.

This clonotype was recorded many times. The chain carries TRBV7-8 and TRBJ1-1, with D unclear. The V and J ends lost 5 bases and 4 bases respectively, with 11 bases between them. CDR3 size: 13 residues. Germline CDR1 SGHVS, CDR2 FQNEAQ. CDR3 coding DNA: TGTGCCAGCAGCCTGGGGAAGGGCACTGAAGCTTTCTTT. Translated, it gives CASSLGKGTEAFF.

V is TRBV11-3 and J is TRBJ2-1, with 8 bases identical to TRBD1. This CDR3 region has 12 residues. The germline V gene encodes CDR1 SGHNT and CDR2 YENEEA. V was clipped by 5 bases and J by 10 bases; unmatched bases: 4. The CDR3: CASSQGDREQFF. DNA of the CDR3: TGTGCCAGCAGCCAAGGGGACAGGGAGCAGTTCTTC.

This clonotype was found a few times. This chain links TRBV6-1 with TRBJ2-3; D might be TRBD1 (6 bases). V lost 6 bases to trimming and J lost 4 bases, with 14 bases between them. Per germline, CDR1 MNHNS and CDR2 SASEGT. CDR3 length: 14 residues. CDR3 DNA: TGTGCCAGCAGAGACCGCTGGACAGCAGATACGCAGTATTTT. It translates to CASRDRWTADTQYF.

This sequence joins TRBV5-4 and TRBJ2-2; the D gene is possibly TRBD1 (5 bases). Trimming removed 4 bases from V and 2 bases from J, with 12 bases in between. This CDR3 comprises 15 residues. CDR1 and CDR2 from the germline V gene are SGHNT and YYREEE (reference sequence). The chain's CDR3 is CASSPLDSNTGELFF. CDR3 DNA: TGTGCCAGCAGCCCTTTAGACAGCAACACCGGGGAGCTGTTTTTT.

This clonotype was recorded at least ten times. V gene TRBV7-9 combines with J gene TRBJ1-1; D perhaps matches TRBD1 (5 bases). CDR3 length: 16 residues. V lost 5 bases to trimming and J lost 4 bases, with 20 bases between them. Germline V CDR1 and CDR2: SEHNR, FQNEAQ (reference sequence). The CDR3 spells CASSPSGGIGLTEAFF. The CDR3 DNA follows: TGTGCCAGCAGCCCCTCGGGGGGGATTGGGCTCACTGAAGCTTTCTTT.